This T cell receptor beta chain was found in a study of T cells in Graves' hyperthyroidism and ophthalmopathy. The CDR3 extends over 15 amino acids. Germline V gives CDR1 SQVTM, CDR2 ANQGSEA. With respect to this clonotype: What it binds is not known. It may be a read error: a sequence one base away is much more abundant.

Authors of the study amplified TCR beta CDR3 regions from RNA transcripts. The HTBI primer set was used in a first-round RT-PCR of the TCR CDR3. TCRdb analysed the multiplex PCR reads with MiXCR anew, one entry per CDR3 protein. Of hundreds of thousands of distinct CDR3 sequences listed, 46% are singletons. Uncontrolled infection, other autoimmune disease, pregnancy and lactation each barred patients from inclusion. Notes on the study in general: Blood shared most expanded thyroid clonotypes above 0.001.

The V and J genes are TRBV29-1 and TRBJ2-7; D uncertain. The material sequenced was peripheral blood or thyroid tissue (not recorded which). The clonotype was recovered from a woman aged 18 to 35 with Graves' hyperthyroidism. The CDR3 region is CNVEMGSGMIYEQYF. As DNA, the CDR3 is TGCAACGTTGAAATGGGCTCTGGGATGATCTACGAGCAGTACTTC.